Presented here are 16 T cell receptor beta chains from one specimen sequenced in a study of cytomegalovirus exposure and HLA in healthy donors. It was with 60 Vbeta and 13 Jbeta primers that the PCR ran. Measured with immunoSEQ multiplex PCR; TCRdb has only the in-frame clones, and not every one. The repertoire has around 50,000 clones, around three fifths of them found once; the top ten carry roughly 10%. The sequencing sample was made of PBMCs. These receptors were obtained from a human donor in good health.

The chain joins TRBV5-1 to TRBJ2-6; 7 bases are shared with TRBD1. V trimming: 3 bases; J trimming: 1 base; junction bases outside the gene matches: 1. CDR3 length: 15 amino acids. Germline-derived CDR1 and CDR2 are SGHRS and YFSETQ. CDR3 DNA sequence: TGCGCCAGCAGCTCGGACAGGTCTGGGGCCAACGTCCTGACTTTC. The encoded protein is CASSSDRSGANVLTF.

The rearrangement joins TRBV6-1 to TRBJ2-5, with 8 bases that match TRBD1. The CDR3 has 18 amino acids. The junction had 19 bases not matched to a gene; V was cut back by 2 bases and J by 8 bases. Looked up from germline, CDR1 is MNHNS and CDR2 is SASEGT. The chain's CDR3 is CASSESAPRQGPQGTQYF. The CDR3 coding sequence is TGTGCCAGCAGTGAAAGTGCCCCACGACAGGGGCCTCAAGGAACCCAGTACTTC.

This clone has just a few counts. V and J are TRBV2 and TRBJ1-6; 9 bases fit TRBD1. The CDR3 extends over 15 amino acids. With V trimmed by 9 bases and J by 8 bases, 11 bases remained unmatched. CDR1 is SNHLY and CDR2 is FYNNEI in the germline V gene. The CDR3 DNA is TGTGCCAGTGAATTTAGGACAGGGGCGGATTCACCCCTCCACTTT. Amino acids: CASEFRTGADSPLHF.

V and J are TRBV30 and TRBJ1-3; 7 bases agree with TRBD1. This CDR3 comprises 13 residues. The junction had 4 bases not matched to a gene; V was cut back by 8 bases and J by 0 bases. Germline-derived CDR1 and CDR2 are GTSNPN and SVGIG (reference sequence). The DNA for the CDR3 is TGTGCCCGAAACAGGGGCTCTGGAAACACCATATATTTT. This translates into CARNRGSGNTIYF.

The chain is built from TRBV7-2 and TRBJ1-2, with a tentative D call TRBD1 (6 bases). CDR1 is SGHTA, CDR2 FQGNSA, per germline. The germline V and J ends were trimmed by 7 bases and 8 bases, with 23 bases remaining between them. This CDR3 spans 15 amino acids. The CDR3 nucleotides read TGTGCCAGCAACAATGTGGGGGGGCGAATGGACGGCTACACCTTC. As protein: CASNNVGGRMDGYTF. Variable domain in full (rest from reference TRBV7-2 and TRBJ1-2): GAGVSQSPSNKVTEKGKDVELRCDPISGHTALYWYRQSLGQGLEFLIYFQGNSAPDKSGLPSDRFSAERTGGSVSTLTIQRTQQEDSAVYLCASNNVGGRMDGYTFGSGTRLTVV.

The CDR3 coding sequence is TGTGCCACCAGCAGAGTTGACAGCAAAATTGAAGCTTTCTTT. Translating gives CATSRVDSKIEAFF. The rearrangement links TRBV15 to TRBJ1-1; possible D gene TRBD1, 5 bases. Trimming took off 1 base at V and 7 bases at J, with 13 bases between the two ends. Germline V gene sequence: CDR1 LNHNV, CDR2 YYDKDF (reference sequence). The CDR3 length is 14 residues.

The chain employs TRBV6-1 and TRBJ1-5; 10 nucleotides line up with TRBD1. V was pared by 6 bases and J by 3 bases, with 5 bases of the junction left unmatched. This CDR3 is 15 amino acids long. Per germline, CDR1 MNHNS and CDR2 SASEGT. The CDR3 DNA sequence: TGTGCCAGCAGCCCTGACAGGGGGCTCAATCAGCCCCAGCATTTT. This translates into CASSPDRGLNQPQHF.

The rearrangement joins TRBV19 to TRBJ1-2, with unresolved D. V shed 3 bases and J shed 7 bases, with 6 bases lying between them. The CDR3 length is 11 residues. The germline V gene encodes CDR1 LNHDA and CDR2 SQIVND (reference sequence). This CDR3 is CASSIGVGYTF. The CDR3 DNA follows: TGTGCCAGTAGTATCGGAGTTGGCTACACCTTC. The full variable domain, with the rest looked up from reference TRBV19 and TRBJ1-2, is DGGITQSPKYLFRKEGQNVTLSCEQNLNHDAMYWYRQDPGQGLRLIYYSQIVNDFQKGDIAEGYSVSREKKESFPLTVTSAQKNPTAFYLCASSIGVGYTFGSGTRLTVV.

With respect to this clone: Germline and junction disagree at one end, which may indicate a read error. This chain uses TRBV18 with TRBJ1-1; D gene uncertain. The CDR3 consists of 13 residues. Germline CDR1 is KGHSH and CDR2 is LQKENI. CDR3 amino acids: CASSTPRNTEAFF. CDR3 bases: TGTGCCAGCTCAACACCGAGGAACACTGAAGCTTTCTTT.

This clone has a single count. V is TRBV10-3 and J is TRBJ2-1, with 12 bases fitting TRBD2. V lost 6 bases, J lost 0 bases, and 6 bases stayed unmatched. This CDR3 contains 17 residues. Germline V lookup: CDR1 ENHRY, CDR2 SYGVKD. DNA of the CDR3: TGTGCCATCAGGCCGACTAGCGGGGGCAGCTCCTACAATGAGCAGTTCTTC. Translated, it gives CAIRPTSGGSSYNEQFF.

The J gene is TRBJ1-6, the V gene TRBV5-1; D might be TRBD1 (6 bases). The CDR3 totals 15 residues. Germline loops: CDR1 SGHRS, CDR2 YFSETQ. The V end was cut by 0 bases, the J end by 8 bases, with 12 bases between. The CDR3 DNA follows: TGCGCCAGCAGCTTGGTTGAACAGGGAGATTCACCCCTCCACTTT. This sequence encodes CASSLVEQGDSPLHF.

This rearrangement joins TRBV30 to TRBJ1-2; perhaps TRBD1 as D (5 bases). CDR1 GTSNPN and CDR2 SVGIG come from the germline V gene (reference sequence). The CDR3 has 11 amino acids. V lost 4 bases and J 2 bases, leaving 5 bases between the germline ends. This CDR3 reads CAWTGNYGYTF. The CDR3 bases are TGTGCCTGGACAGGGAACTATGGCTACACCTTC. The entire variable domain, with the rest obtained from reference TRBV30 and TRBJ1-2, is as follows: SQTIHQWPATLVQPVGSPLSLECTVEGTSNPNLYWYRQAAGRGLQLLFYSVGIGQISSEVPQNLSASRPQDRQFILSSKKLLLSDSGFYLCAWTGNYGYTFGSGTRLTVV.

The chain couples TRBV7-2 to TRBJ2-3, with TRBD1 identical over 7 bases. The CDR3 totals 16 residues. Germline values: CDR1 SGHTA, CDR2 FQGNSA. The V gene end was trimmed by 3 bases and the J gene end by 4 bases; junction bases not matched to a gene: 10. Here the CDR3 reads CASSFVGKGAADTQYF. CDR3 sequence (DNA): TGTGCCAGCAGCTTCGTAGGAAAGGGGGCCGCAGATACGCAGTATTTT. The full variable domain, its missing parts supplied by reference TRBV7-2 and TRBJ2-3, is GAGVSQSPSNKVTEKGKDVELRCDPISGHTALYWYRQSLGQGLEFLIYFQGNSAPDKSGLPSDRFSAERTGGSVSTLTIQRTQQEDSAVYLCASSFVGKGAADTQYFGPGTRLTVL.

The J gene is TRBJ1-5, the V gene TRBV7-2; D ambiguous. The length of the CDR3 is 13 residues. V was shortened by 4 bases and J by 6 bases, with 10 bases between the two germline ends. Per the germline V gene, CDR1 is SGHTA and CDR2 is FQGNSA. The CDR3 region has the DNA TGTGCCAGCAGCTCAAGCCCGCCTCAGCCCCAGCATTTT. Translating gives CASSSSPPQPQHF.

The chain recombines TRBV5-6 with TRBJ2-3, with a tentative D call TRBD2 (6 bases). CDR1 is SGHDT, CDR2 YYEEEE, per germline. The V gene lost 6 bases and the J gene lost 1 base, with 12 bases spanning the gap. This CDR3 is 14 amino acids long. Here the CDR3 DNA reads TGTGCCAGCACTAAGACGGGGGGCACAGATACGCAGTATTTT. Translating gives CASTKTGGTDTQYF. The full variable domain, completed using reference TRBV5-6 and TRBJ2-3, is DAGVTQSPTHLIKTRGQQVTLRCSPKSGHDTVSWYQQALGQGPQFIFQYYEEEERQRGNFPDRFSGHQFPNYSSELNVNALLLGDSALYLCASTKTGGTDTQYFGPGTRLTVL.

Only a few counts were recorded for this clone. The CDR3 loop reads CASSLGSRGDSYEQYF. CDR3 nucleotides: TGCGCCAGCAGCTTGGGCTCGCGGGGGGACTCCTACGAGCAGTACTTC. The chain combines TRBV5-1 with TRBJ2-7; TRBD2 aligns across 8 bases. The CDR3 sequence is 16 residues long. The V segment lost 0 bases and the J segment 0 bases; nucleotides outside the gene matches: 5. The germline V gene encodes CDR1 SGHRS and CDR2 YFSETQ.